This T cell receptor (beta chain) was captured by sequencing in a study of blood T cells in healthy people across ages (dated by TCRdb to the mid-2010s). Regarding the complete study: Template switching captured roughly one uniquely barcoded TCR beta cDNA molecule per two T cells in model experiments. The study measured age-related changes in TCR beta repertoire diversity using deep sequencing normalized with unique cDNA molecular identifiers. Using the same blood draw, the study looked at two additional independent replicas of 1 million unique cDNA reads for two donors, one aged 18 to 30 and the other aged 80 or older. Donors were grouped into four age groups: young (average roughly 15 years), middle-aged (less than 40), aged (about 59) and long-lived (just over 80). To avoid experimental bias, donors of different ages were randomly spread across the sequencing lanes.

With regard to this clonotype: The antigen this receptor binds is unknown. Qualities for individual bases were not recorded, and no much larger clone is one base off.

What the study reported, not specific to this receptor: Compared with the aged group, the long-lived group had more naive CD4+ T cells, fewer expanded clones and increased TCR diversity, suggesting age selection. Observed TCR beta diversity per million T cells fell roughly linearly with age, and a significant reduction was already apparent by age approximately 41. Since profiling was done on bulk unsorted PBMCs, naive and antigen-experienced compartments could not be conclusively compared. Total diversity estimates from one million sequenced T cells were considered lower bounds and underestimates. There was a strong correlation between observed TCR beta diversity and the percentage of naive T cells measured by flow cytometry. Because donor CMV infection status was unknown, age-related changes in expanded clonotypes were potentially confounded.

Including cysteine and phenylalanine, the CDR3 has 16 amino acids. Only CDR3 DNA is held: 48 bases, read in frame from base 1. Germline trimming amounts to 0 bases on V and 6 bases on J, with 9 as the count of junction bases outside the gene matches. For CDR1 and CDR2, the germline V gene lists LGHNA and YNFKEQ. Library construction relied on 5' RACE. The second PCR ran for about 7 to 11 cycles and used a J-beta primer mix along with a sample-barcoded 5' primer. A template-switch 5' adaptor carrying 12 random nucleotides introduced a unique molecular identifier onto each TCR beta cDNA molecule. Each sample yielded at least 2.5 million CDR3-containing paired-end reads. First-strand cDNA was synthesized from all RNA with the Mint cDNA synthesis kit, primed by a TRBC-specific oligonucleotide. After uracil-DNA glycosylase treatment, a first 18-cycle PCR used universal primers M1SS and BC2_uni_R on all cDNA. On the study's bioinformatics: Each sample was normalized by randomly selecting 1 million high-quality reads, each carrying a distinct molecular identifier. Reads sharing molecular identifiers were discarded rather than binned into consensus sequences. CDR3 identification, clonotype clustering and error correction used MiTCR with a Q25 quality threshold and the strictest error-elimination algorithm. A nonparametric unseen species model with Euler transformation was used to estimate lower-bound total TCR beta diversity. TCRdb applied fastp at Q25 and MiXCR to the public reads, then kept only in-frame beta chains. CDR3 protein duplicates are merged, each entry listing the most common genes and DNA. The V and J calls and clone size are TCRdb's, not the authors'. The sample data list fewer than 2,000,000 distinct CDR3 sequences, and roughly 43% of these were observed just once. The ten largest clones add up to more than 20% of the sample.

The 40 or so donors, aged about 6 to 95 years, were systemically healthy Caucasian individuals from Russia. Ten milliliters of peripheral blood were drawn from each donor into EDTA-treated Vacutainer tubes. Ficoll-Paque density-gradient centrifugation was used to isolate PBMCs, with at least 7 million per sample. Trizol reagent was used to extract total RNA from the PBMCs, yielding at least 5 micrograms per sample. For every donor, flow cytometry on a PBMC aliquot measured the percentage of naive CD45RAhigh/CD27high T cells. The TCR originated in a human donor in good health. Sequenced sample: blood. The chain joins TRBV4-2 to TRBJ1-1; 8 junctional bases match TRBD1. The DNA is as follows: TGTGCCAGCAGCCAAGACGAAGGACAGGGTACATCTGAAGCTTTCTTT. Translated, this is CASSQDEGQGTSEAFF.